These 21 T cell receptor beta chains came from one sample sequenced in a study of blood T cell repertoires in COVID-19. The method was immunoSEQ multiplex PCR; TCRdb's version includes in-frame clones alone and lacks a portion of them. The sample yields about 150,000 clones, roughly 91% seen once. Sequencing was done on a sample of peripheral blood. All receptors derive from a middle-aged man who had recovered from COVID-19.

This chain links TRBV11-2 with TRBJ1-1; 10 nucleotides match TRBD1. The germline V gene encodes CDR1 SGHAT and CDR2 FQNNGV. This CDR3 region has 15 residues. V gave up 1 base and J gave up 11 bases; unmatched junction bases: 10. The DNA of the CDR3 is TGTGCCAGCAGCTTAGGACAGGGGGCGGCAGTACCCGCTTTCTTT. Amino acid sequence: CASSLGQGAAVPAFF.

The gene calls are TRBV28 and TRBJ2-2; the D gene is possibly TRBD2 (7 bases). Trimming left V 2 bases short and J 10 bases short, with 14 bases between. CDR1 is MDHEN, CDR2 SYDVKM, per germline. The CDR3 length is 14 residues. CDR3 nucleotides: TGTGCCAGCAGTTTAGGGGGGGGACAATTGGAGCTGTTTTTT. As protein: CASSLGGGQLELFF.

The chain carries TRBV7-2 and TRBJ2-5; 11 positions agree with TRBD2. CDR1 SGHTA and CDR2 FQGNSA come from the germline V gene. The CDR3 is 16 residues long. V trimming: 0 bases; J trimming: 2 bases; junction bases outside the gene matches: 2. Written as DNA, the CDR3 is TGTGCCAGCAGCTTAGCGGCTAGCGGGGGGCAAGAGACCCAGTACTTC. Amino acids: CASSLAASGGQETQYF.

The CDR3 spells CASSLRGGARTDTQYF. For the CDR3, the DNA is TGTGCCAGCAGCCTCCGGGGGGGGGCCCGCACAGATACGCAGTATTTT. The chain carries TRBV3-1 (or the pseudogene TRBV3-2) and TRBJ2-3, with TRBD2 matching over 8 bases. The V gene end was trimmed by 4 bases and the J gene end by 1 base; junction bases not matched to a gene: 7. This CDR3 comprises 16 residues. CDR1 is LGHDT, CDR2 YNNKEL, per germline (reference sequence).

The V gene is TRBV5-1, the J gene TRBJ2-1, with a weak D call TRBD2 (6 bases). The germline V and J ends were trimmed by 5 bases and 6 bases, with 18 bases remaining between them. CDR3 size: 15 residues. Germline V gene sequence: CDR1 SGHRS, CDR2 YFSETQ. The chain's CDR3 is CASRPNHGTLNEQFF. In DNA, the CDR3 is TGCGCCAGCAGACCGAACCACGGGACTCTCAATGAGCAGTTCTTC.

The chain carries TRBV3-1 (or the pseudogene TRBV3-2) and TRBJ2-4; 10 bases match TRBD2. Germline V gene sequence: CDR1 LGHDT, CDR2 YNNKEL (reference sequence). This CDR3 region has 17 residues. V gave up 1 base and J gave up 0 bases; unmatched junction bases: 3. CDR3 sequence: CASSQGASGGAKNIQYF. CDR3 sequence (DNA): TGTGCCAGCAGCCAAGGGGCTAGCGGGGGAGCCAAAAACATTCAGTACTTC.

There are a few counts of this clone. The CDR3 here is CASSSDRNSYYNEQFF. The CDR3 DNA reads as TGTGCCAGCAGCTCCGACAGGAACAGTTACTACAATGAGCAGTTCTTC. The genes are TRBV13 and TRBJ2-1, with D perhaps matching TRBD1 (6 bases). V was trimmed by 4 bases and J by 3 bases, leaving 16 bases between them. Germline V gives CDR1 PRHDT, CDR2 FYEKMQ (reference sequence). The CDR3 has 16 amino acids.

The chain joins TRBV4-3 to TRBJ1-4, with a possible D match to TRBD1 (6 bases). Deletions cut 4 bases from V and 0 bases from J, with 9 bases between. CDR3 length equals 15 residues. CDR1 is LGHNA and CDR2 is YSLEER in the germline V gene. The CDR3 nucleotides read TGCGCCAGCAGCCGGGACACCACAACTAATGAAAAACTGTTTTTT. Protein product: CASSRDTTTNEKLFF.

The chain has TRBV28 and TRBJ2-4; weak D call: TRBD2 (5 bases). The CDR3 contains 16 residues. In germline, CDR1 is MDHEN, CDR2 SYDVKM. V was clipped by 5 bases and J by 0 bases, with 14 bases between them. CDR3 in amino acids: CASSRTGNLAKNIQYF. In nucleotides, the CDR3 is TGTGCCAGCAGTCGGACGGGGAACCTAGCCAAAAACATTCAGTACTTC.

The V gene is TRBV5-1, the J gene TRBJ2-3; 14 bases match TRBD2. Per germline, CDR1 SGHRS and CDR2 YFSETQ. The CDR3 sequence is 18 residues long. The ends lost 3 bases at V and 0 bases at J; junction bases unmatched: 6. CDR3 loop: CASSSGLAGGLSTDTQYF. The DNA of the CDR3 is TGCGCCAGCAGCTCCGGACTAGCGGGGGGCCTTAGCACAGATACGCAGTATTTT.

The rearrangement links TRBV13 to TRBJ2-1, with 9 bases identical to TRBD1. The CDR3 totals 15 residues. V lost 0 bases and J lost 3; bases outside the gene matches: 0. CDR1 and CDR2 (germline): PRHDT, FYEKMQ (reference sequence). Here the CDR3 reads CASSLGGQGYNEQFF. As DNA, the CDR3 is TGTGCCAGCAGCTTAGGGGGACAGGGCTACAATGAGCAGTTCTTC.

This clone was detected only once. This chain connects TRBV25-1 to TRBJ2-7; 10 nucleotides match TRBD1. The CDR3 sequence is 13 residues long. Germline-derived CDR1 and CDR2 are MGHDK and SYGVNS. The V segment lost 6 bases and the J segment 6 bases; nucleotides outside the gene matches: 5. CDR3 region: CASRNWDRGEQYF. CDR3 DNA: TGTGCCAGCAGAAATTGGGACAGGGGCGAGCAGTACTTC.

The rearrangement joins TRBV5-1 to TRBJ2-5; 11 bases fit TRBD2. Per germline, CDR1 SGHRS and CDR2 YFSETQ. The CDR3 is 15 amino acids. J lost 5 bases, V lost 1 base, and 4 bases had no gene match. The CDR3 loop is CASSLLAGGIETQYF. The CDR3 nucleotides are TGCGCCAGCAGCTTGCTAGCGGGAGGAATCGAGACCCAGTACTTC.

The rearrangement links TRBV3-1 (or the pseudogene TRBV3-2) to TRBJ1-5, with TRBD1 as a possible D gene (5 bases). V was clipped by 1 base and J by 5 bases, with 12 bases between them. CDR1 is LGHDT and CDR2 is YNNKEL in the germline V gene (reference sequence). This CDR3 has 15 amino acids. The CDR3 spells CASSQGGDWDQPQHF. The CDR3 DNA sequence: TGTGCCAGCAGCCAAGGGGGGGATTGGGATCAGCCCCAGCATTTT.

The chain is built from TRBV11-2 and TRBJ2-7; 12 nucleotides line up with TRBD1. Trimming at V came to 2 bases and at J to 6 bases, leaving 14 bases not matched to a gene. Germline V lookup: CDR1 SGHAT, CDR2 FQNNGV. This CDR3 region has 18 residues. In nucleotides, the CDR3 is TGTGCCAGCAGCTTAAAGTTGGTTGGGACAGGGGGCAAGGTCGAGCAGTACTTC. Translated, it gives CASSLKLVGTGGKVEQYF.

The chain links TRBV7-2 to TRBJ1-3; possible D gene TRBD1, 6 bases. The CDR3 has 15 amino acids. V lost 5 bases to trimming and J lost 2 bases, with 13 bases between them. Germline CDR1 and CDR2: SGHTA and FQGNSA. CDR3 sequence (DNA): TGTGCCAGCAGCCTGAGTCCAGGGGCTGGAAACACCATATATTTT. Protein sequence: CASSLSPGAGNTIYF.

V usage is TRBV7-3 and J usage is TRBJ2-2; D perhaps matches TRBD1 (5 bases). V gave up 3 bases and J gave up 4 bases, with 15 bases separating them. Looked up from germline, CDR1 is SGHTA and CDR2 is FQGTGA. The CDR3 totals 16 residues. The CDR3 protein is CASSFQGNPGTGELFF. The CDR3, as DNA: TGTGCCAGCAGCTTTCAGGGAAACCCGGGCACCGGGGAGCTGTTTTTT.

The chain uses TRBV7-3 and TRBJ2-1, with 9 bases that match TRBD2. Germline CDR1 SGHTA, CDR2 FQGTGA. CDR3 size: 16 residues. After removal of 5 bases from V and 9 bases from J, the junction contained 14 bases not matched to a gene. As DNA, the CDR3 is TGTGCCAGCAGCCCCCCTGGACTAGCGCCGTTTAGTGAGCAGTTCTTC. Protein: CASSPPGLAPFSEQFF.

The chain is built from TRBV18 and TRBJ1-1; possible D gene TRBD1, 5 bases. V was shortened by 3 bases and J by 3 bases, with 20 bases between the two germline ends. Per germline, CDR1 KGHSH and CDR2 LQKENI. There are 17 residues in the CDR3. CDR3 protein: CASSPSRGAVGDTEAFF. CDR3 nucleotide sequence: TGTGCCAGCTCACCGAGTAGGGGCGCGGTAGGAGACACTGAAGCTTTCTTT.

CDR3 in DNA: TGTGCCAGCAGCCTTAGCGAGCCCTACAATGAGCAGTTCTTC. This sequence encodes CASSLSEPYNEQFF. The chain joins TRBV3-1 (or the pseudogene TRBV3-2) to TRBJ2-1, with D perhaps matching TRBD2 (5 bases). CDR1 and CDR2 from the germline V gene are LGHDT and YNNKEL (reference sequence). Trimming removed 4 bases at V and 2 bases at J, with 9 bases between. The CDR3 covers 14 residues.

The genes are TRBV27 and TRBJ2-2, with 8 positions matching TRBD1. With 5 bases clipped from V and 7 bases from J, the junction kept 9 bases outside the gene matches. From germline, CDR1 is MNHEY and CDR2 SMNVEV (reference sequence). There are 15 residues in the CDR3. CDR3: CASSRGQAGFGELFF. Written as DNA, the CDR3 is TGTGCCAGCAGTCGGGGACAGGCGGGGTTCGGGGAGCTGTTTTTT.